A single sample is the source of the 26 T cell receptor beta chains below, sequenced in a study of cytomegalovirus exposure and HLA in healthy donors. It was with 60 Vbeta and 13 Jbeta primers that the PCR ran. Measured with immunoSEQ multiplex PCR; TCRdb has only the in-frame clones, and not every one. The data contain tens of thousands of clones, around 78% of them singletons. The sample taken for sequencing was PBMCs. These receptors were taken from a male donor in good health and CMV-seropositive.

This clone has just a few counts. This chain's CDR3 is CASHKSGTGNYNEQFF. The CDR3, as DNA: TGTGCCAGCCACAAGTCCGGGACAGGGAACTACAATGAGCAGTTCTTC. This chain uses TRBV9 with TRBJ2-1; 9 bases map to TRBD1. The CDR3 has 16 residues. In germline, CDR1 is SGDLS, CDR2 YYNGEE. V shed 7 bases, J shed 3 bases, and the junction held 11 bases outside the gene matches.

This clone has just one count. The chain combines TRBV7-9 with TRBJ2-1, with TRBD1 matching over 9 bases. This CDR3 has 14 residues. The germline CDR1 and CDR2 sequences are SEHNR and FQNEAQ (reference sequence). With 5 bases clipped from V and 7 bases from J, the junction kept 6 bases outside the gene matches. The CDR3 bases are TGTGCCAGCAGCCACCGGGACAGGGAGAATGAGCAGTTCTTC. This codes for CASSHRDRENEQFF.

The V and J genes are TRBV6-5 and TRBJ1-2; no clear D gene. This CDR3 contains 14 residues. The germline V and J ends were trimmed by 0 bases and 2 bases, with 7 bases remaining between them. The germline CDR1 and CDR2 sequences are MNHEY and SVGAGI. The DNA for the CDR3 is TGTGCCAGCAGTTACTCGAGAGGGAACTATGGCTACACCTTC. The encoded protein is CASSYSRGNYGYTF.

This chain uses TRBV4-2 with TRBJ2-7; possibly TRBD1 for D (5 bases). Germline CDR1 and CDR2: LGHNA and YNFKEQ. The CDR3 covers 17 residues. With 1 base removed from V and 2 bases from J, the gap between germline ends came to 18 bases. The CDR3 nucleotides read TGTGCCAGCAGCCAAGGGCCCCCGGCAGGGAAAGCCTACGAGCAGTACTTC. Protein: CASSQGPPAGKAYEQYF.

The DNA of the CDR3 is TGTGCCAGCAATCCCCCGTGGGCCAACTATGGCTACACCTTC. This encodes CASNPPWANYGYTF. The V call is TRBV27, the J call TRBJ1-2; D is undetermined. Germline V gene sequence: CDR1 MNHEY, CDR2 SMNVEV (reference sequence). V shed 7 bases and J shed 2 bases, with 14 bases lying between them. The CDR3 length is 14 residues.

The CDR3 here is CASSYLRSSYNSPLHF. The CDR3 DNA is TGTGCCAGCAGTTACTTGCGGAGCTCCTATAATTCACCCCTCCACTTT. The chain uses TRBV6-6 and TRBJ1-6; no clear D. Germline assignment: CDR1 MNHNY and CDR2 SVGAGI (reference sequence). The length of the CDR3 is 16 residues. V was cut by 1 base and J by 0 bases, with 7 bases left in between.

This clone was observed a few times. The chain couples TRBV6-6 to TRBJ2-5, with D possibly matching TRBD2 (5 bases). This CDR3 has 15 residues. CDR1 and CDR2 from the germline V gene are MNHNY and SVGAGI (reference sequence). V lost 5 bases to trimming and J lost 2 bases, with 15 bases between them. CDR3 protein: CASSHDPRGQETQYF. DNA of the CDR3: TGTGCCAGCAGTCACGACCCCCGAGGGCAAGAGACCCAGTACTTC.

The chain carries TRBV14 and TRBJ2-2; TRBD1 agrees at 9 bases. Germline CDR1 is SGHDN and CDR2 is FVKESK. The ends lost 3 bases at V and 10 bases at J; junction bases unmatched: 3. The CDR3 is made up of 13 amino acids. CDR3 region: CASSHYRGQELFF. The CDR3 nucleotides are TGTGCCAGCAGCCACTACAGGGGGCAGGAGCTGTTTTTT.

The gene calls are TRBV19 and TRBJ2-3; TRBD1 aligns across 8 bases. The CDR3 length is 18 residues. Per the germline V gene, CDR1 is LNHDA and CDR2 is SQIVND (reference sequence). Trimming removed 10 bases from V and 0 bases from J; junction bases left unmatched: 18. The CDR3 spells CATKGPRQGWISTDTQYF. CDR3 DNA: TGTGCCACTAAGGGTCCGAGACAGGGGTGGATTAGCACAGATACGCAGTATTTT.

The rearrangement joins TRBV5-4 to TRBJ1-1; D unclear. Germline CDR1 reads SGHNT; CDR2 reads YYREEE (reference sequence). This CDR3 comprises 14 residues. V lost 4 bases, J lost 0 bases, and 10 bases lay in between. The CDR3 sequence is CASSALSMNTEAFF. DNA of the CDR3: TGTGCCAGCAGCGCGCTCTCCATGAACACTGAAGCTTTCTTT.

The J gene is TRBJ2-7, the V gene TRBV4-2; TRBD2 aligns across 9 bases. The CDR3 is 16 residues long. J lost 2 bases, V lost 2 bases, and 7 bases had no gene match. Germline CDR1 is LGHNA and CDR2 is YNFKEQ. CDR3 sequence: CASSQISGGGAYEQYF. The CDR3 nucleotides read TGTGCCAGCAGCCAAATATCTGGCGGGGGGGCCTACGAGCAGTACTTC.

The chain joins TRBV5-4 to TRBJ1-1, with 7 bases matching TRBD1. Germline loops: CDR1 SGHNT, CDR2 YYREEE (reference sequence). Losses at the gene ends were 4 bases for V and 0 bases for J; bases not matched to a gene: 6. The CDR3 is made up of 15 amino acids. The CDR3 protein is CASSTRQGMNTEAFF. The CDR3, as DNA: TGTGCCAGCAGCACCAGACAGGGCATGAACACTGAAGCTTTCTTT. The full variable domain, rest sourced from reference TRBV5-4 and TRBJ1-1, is ETGVTQSPTHLIKTRGQQVTLRCSSQSGHNTVSWYQQALGQGPQFIFQYYREEENGRGNFPPRFSGLQFPNYSSELNVNALELDDSALYLCASSTRQGMNTEAFFGQGTRLTVV.

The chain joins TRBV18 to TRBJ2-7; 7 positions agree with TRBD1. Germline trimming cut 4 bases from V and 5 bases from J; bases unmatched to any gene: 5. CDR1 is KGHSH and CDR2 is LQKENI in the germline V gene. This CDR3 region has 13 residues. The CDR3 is CASSQGARDEQYF. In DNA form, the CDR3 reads TGTGCCAGCTCACAGGGGGCGAGGGACGAGCAGTACTTC. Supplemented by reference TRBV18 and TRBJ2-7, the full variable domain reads NAGVMQNPRHLVRRRGQEARLRCSPMKGHSHVYWYRQLPEEGLKFMVYLQKENIIDESGMPKERFSAEFPKEGPSILRIQQVVRGDSAAYFCASSQGARDEQYFGPGTRLTVT.

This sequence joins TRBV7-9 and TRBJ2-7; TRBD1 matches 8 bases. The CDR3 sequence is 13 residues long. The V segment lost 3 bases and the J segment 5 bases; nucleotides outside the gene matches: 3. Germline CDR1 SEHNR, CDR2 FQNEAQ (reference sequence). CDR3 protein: CASSLTGANEQYF. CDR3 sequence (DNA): TGTGCCAGCAGCTTGACAGGGGCAAACGAGCAGTACTTC.

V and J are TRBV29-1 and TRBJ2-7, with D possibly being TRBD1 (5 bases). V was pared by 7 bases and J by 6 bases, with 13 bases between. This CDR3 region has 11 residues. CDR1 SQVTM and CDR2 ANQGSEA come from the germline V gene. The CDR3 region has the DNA TGCAGCGCCATTGATAGGGGCGAGCAGTACTTC. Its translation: CSAIDRGEQYF.

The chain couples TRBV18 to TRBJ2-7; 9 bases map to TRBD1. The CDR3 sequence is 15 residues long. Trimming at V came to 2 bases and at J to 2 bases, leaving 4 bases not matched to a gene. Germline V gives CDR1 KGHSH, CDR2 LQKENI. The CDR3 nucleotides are TGTGCCAGCTCACCAAGACAGGGGGACCCCTACGAGCAGTACTTC. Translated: CASSPRQGDPYEQYF.

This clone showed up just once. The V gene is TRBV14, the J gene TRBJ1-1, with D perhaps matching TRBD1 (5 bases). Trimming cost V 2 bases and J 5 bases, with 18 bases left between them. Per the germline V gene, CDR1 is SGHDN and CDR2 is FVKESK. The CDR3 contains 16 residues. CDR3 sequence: CASSQQGRGTSTEAFF. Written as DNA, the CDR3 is TGTGCCAGCAGCCAACAGGGTAGAGGTACCAGTACTGAAGCTTTCTTT.

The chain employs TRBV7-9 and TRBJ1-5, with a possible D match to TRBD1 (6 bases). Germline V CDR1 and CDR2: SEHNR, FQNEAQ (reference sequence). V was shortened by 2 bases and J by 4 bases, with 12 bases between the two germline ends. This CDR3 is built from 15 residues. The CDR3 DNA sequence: TGTGCCAGCAGCTTAAAAGGGGGAGAAAATCAGCCCCAGCATTTT. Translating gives CASSLKGGENQPQHF.

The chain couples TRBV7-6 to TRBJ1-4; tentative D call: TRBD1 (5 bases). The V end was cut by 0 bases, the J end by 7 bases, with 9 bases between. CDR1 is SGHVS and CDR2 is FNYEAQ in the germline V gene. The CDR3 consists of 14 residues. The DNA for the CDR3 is TGTGCCAGCAGCTTAGCCGGGGGACGTGAAAAACTGTTTTTT. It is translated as CASSLAGGREKLFF.

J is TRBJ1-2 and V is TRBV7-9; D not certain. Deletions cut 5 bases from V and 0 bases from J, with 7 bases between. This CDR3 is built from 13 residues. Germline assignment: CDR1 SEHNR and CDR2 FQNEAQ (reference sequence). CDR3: CASSRDSNYGYTF. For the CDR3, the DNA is TGTGCCAGCAGCCGCGACTCTAACTATGGCTACACCTTC. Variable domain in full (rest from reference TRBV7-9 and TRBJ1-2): DTGVSQNPRHKITKRGQNVTFRCDPISEHNRLYWYRQTLGQGPEFLTYFQNEAQLEKSRLLSDRFSAERPKGSFSTLEIQRTEQGDSAMYLCASSRDSNYGYTFGSGTRLTVV.

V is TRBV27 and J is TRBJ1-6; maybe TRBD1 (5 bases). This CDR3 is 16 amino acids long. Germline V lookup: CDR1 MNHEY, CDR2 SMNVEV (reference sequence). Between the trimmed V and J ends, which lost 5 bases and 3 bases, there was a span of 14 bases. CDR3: CASSPRGRFYNSPLHF. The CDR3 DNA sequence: TGTGCCAGCAGTCCGCGGGGCAGATTCTATAATTCACCCCTCCACTTT.

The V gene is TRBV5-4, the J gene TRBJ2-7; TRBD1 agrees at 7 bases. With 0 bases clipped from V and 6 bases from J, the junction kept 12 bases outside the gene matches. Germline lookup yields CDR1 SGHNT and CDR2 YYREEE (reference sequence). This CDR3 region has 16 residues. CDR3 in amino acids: CASSLALGTAAREQYF. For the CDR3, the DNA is TGTGCCAGCAGCTTGGCTTTAGGGACAGCCGCCCGCGAGCAGTACTTC. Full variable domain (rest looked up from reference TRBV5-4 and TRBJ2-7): ETGVTQSPTHLIKTRGQQVTLRCSSQSGHNTVSWYQQALGQGPQFIFQYYREEENGRGNFPPRFSGLQFPNYSSELNVNALELDDSALYLCASSLALGTAAREQYFGPGTRLTVT.

The CDR3 is CASSYFGTEDTEAFF. In DNA, the CDR3 is TGTGCCAGCAGTTACTTCGGGACAGAAGACACTGAAGCTTTCTTT. The gene calls are TRBV6-6 and TRBJ1-1; TRBD1 matches 7 bases. From germline, CDR1 is MNHNY and CDR2 SVGAGI (reference sequence). V was pared by 1 base and J by 3 bases, with 5 bases of the junction left unmatched. The CDR3 is 15 amino acids.

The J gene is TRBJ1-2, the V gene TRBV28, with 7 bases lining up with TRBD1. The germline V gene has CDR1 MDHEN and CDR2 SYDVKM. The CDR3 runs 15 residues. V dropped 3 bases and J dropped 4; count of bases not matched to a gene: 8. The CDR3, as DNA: TGTGCCAGCAGTTTTATTAAGGGGGCGGGCTATGGCTACACCTTC. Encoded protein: CASSFIKGAGYGYTF.

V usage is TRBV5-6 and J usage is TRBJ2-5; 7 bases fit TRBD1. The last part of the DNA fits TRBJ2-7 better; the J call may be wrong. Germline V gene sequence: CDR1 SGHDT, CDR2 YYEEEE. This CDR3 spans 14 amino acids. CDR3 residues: CASSFLAGGYEQYF. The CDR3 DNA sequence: TGTGCCAGCAGCTTTCTCGCAGGGGGCTACGAGCAGTACTTC.

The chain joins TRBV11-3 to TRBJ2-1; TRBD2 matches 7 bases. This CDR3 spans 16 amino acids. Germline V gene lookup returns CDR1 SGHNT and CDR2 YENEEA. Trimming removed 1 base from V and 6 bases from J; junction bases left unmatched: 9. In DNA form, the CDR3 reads TGTGCCAGCAGCTTAGTTGGGGGAGGGCCCCCCAATGAGCAGTTCTTC. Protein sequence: CASSLVGGGPPNEQFF.